This T cell receptor beta chain was identified during a study of T-cell memory formation after mild COVID-19. Study overall: Most TCR clusters belonged to a single donor. Study findings and constraints: Clones that contracted clustered mainly in CM and EM if CD4+ and in EMRA if CD8+. From day 15 to 85, contracting clones were balanced between CD4 and CD8, whereas later expanders leaned toward CD4+. Memory sampled before infection contained some responding clones, suggesting cross-reactive memory joined.

Notes on this clonotype: The antigen is undetermined.

CDR3 length equals 13 residues. Germline CDR1 and CDR2: SGHVS and FNYEAQ. Between the trimmed V and J ends, which lost 7 bases and 6 bases, there was a span of 15 bases. TCRdb processed the 5' RACE reads anew with MiXCR; each CDR3 protein has one entry. The sample contains roughly 240,000 distinct CDR3 sequences, over 15% of which appear only once. This chain links TRBV7-6 with TRBJ1-1, with TRBD1 as a possible D gene (6 bases). The sequenced material came from PBMCs or a T cell subset sorted from them (not recorded which). The sequence was obtained from an adult woman who had mild COVID-19 (a few samples of this study predate the infection). Cell type and time point are not known. CDR3 region: CASKNPQGSEAFF. The CDR3 region has the DNA TGTGCCAGCAAAAACCCACAGGGTTCTGAAGCTTTCTTT.